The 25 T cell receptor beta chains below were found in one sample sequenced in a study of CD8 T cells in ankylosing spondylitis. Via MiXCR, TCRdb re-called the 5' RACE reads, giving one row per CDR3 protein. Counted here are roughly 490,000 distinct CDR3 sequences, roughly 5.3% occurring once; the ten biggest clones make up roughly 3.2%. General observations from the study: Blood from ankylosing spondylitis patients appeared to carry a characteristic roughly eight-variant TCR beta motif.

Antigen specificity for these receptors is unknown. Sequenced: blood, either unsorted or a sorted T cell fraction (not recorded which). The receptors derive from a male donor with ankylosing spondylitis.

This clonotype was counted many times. In nucleotides, the CDR3 is TGCAGTGCTCGTCGTCAGGGTACGCAGTATTTT. It encodes CSARRQGTQYF. The chain joins TRBV20-1 to TRBJ2-3; D may be TRBD1 (5 bases). Germline V gene lookup returns CDR1 DFQATT and CDR2 SNEGSKA (reference sequence). Between the trimmed V and J ends, which lost 5 bases and 8 bases, there was a span of 11 bases. CDR3 length: 11 residues.

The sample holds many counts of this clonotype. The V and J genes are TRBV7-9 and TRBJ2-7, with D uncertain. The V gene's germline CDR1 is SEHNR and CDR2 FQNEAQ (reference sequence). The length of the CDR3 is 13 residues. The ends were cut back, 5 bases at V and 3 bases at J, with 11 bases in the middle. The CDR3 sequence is CASSPGRIYEQYF. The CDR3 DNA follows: TGTGCCAGCAGCCCTGGACGGATCTACGAGCAGTACTTC.

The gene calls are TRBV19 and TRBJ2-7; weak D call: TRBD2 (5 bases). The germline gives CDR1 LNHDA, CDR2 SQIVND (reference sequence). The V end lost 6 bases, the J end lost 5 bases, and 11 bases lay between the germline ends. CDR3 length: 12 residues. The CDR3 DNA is TGTGCCAGTAGCATATGGGGAGACGAGCAGTACTTC. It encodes CASSIWGDEQYF.

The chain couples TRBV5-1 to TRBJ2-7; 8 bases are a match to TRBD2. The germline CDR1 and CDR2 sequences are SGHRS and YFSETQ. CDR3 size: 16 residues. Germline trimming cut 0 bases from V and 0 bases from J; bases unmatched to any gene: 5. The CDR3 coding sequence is TGCGCCAGCAGCTTGGTGGAAGCGGGGGCCTCCTACGAGCAGTACTTC. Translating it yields CASSLVEAGASYEQYF. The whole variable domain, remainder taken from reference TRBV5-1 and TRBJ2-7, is KAGVTQTPRYLIKTRGQQVTLSCSPISGHRSVSWYQQTPGQGLQFLFEYFSETQRNKGNFPGRFSGRQFSNSRSEMNVSTLELGDSALYLCASSLVEAGASYEQYFGPGTRLTVT.

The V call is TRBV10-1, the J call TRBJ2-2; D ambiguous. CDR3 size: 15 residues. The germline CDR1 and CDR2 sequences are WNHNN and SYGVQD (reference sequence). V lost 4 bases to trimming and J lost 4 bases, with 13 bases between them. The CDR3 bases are TGCGCCAGCAGTGGCCACGCGGTCTCCACCGGGGAGCTGTTTTTT. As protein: CASSGHAVSTGELFF.

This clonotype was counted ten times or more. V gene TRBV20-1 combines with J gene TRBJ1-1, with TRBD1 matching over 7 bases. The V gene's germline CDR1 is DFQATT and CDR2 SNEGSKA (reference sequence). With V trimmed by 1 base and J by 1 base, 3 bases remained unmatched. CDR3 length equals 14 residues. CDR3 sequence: CSARGDRTNTEAFF. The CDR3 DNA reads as TGCAGTGCTAGAGGGGACAGAACGAACACTGAAGCTTTCTTT.

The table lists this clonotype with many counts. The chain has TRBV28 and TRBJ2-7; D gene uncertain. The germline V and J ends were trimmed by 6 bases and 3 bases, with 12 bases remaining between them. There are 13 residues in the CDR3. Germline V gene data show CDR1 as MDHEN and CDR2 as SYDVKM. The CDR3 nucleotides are TGTGCCAGCAGCCCCGAGACACTCTACGAGCAGTACTTC. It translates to CASSPETLYEQYF.

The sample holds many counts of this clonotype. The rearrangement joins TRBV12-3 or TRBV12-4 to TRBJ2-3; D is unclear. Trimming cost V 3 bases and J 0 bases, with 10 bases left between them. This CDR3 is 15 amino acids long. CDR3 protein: CASSFYSPSTDTQYF. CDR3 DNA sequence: TGTGCCAGCAGTTTCTACAGCCCAAGCACAGATACGCAGTATTTT.

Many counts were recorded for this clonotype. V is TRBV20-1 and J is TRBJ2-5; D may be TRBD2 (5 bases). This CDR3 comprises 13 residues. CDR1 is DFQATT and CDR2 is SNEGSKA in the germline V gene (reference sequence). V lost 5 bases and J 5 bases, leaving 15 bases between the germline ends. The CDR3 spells CSAERTGPETQYF. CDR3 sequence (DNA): TGCAGTGCTGAACGGACTGGACCGGAGACCCAGTACTTC.

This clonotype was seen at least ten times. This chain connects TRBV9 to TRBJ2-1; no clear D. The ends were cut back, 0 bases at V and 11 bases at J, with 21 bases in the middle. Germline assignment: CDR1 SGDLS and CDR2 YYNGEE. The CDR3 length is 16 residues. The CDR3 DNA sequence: TGTGCCAGCAGCGTAGGAGCGACCGGGCTCGCCCTGAAGCAGTTCTTC. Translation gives CASSVGATGLALKQFF.

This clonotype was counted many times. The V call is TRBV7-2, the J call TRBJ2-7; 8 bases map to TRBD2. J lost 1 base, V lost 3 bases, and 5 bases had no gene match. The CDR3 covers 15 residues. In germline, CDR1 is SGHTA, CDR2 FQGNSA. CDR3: CASSFGAGGSYEQYF. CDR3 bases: TGTGCCAGCAGCTTCGGGGCGGGGGGTTCCTACGAGCAGTACTTC.

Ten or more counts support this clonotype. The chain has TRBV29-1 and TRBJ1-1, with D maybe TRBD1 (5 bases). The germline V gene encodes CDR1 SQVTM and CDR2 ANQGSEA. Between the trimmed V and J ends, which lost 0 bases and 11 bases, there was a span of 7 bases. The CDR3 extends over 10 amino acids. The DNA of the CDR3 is TGCAGCGTTGAAGAGGGACCCGCTTTCTTT. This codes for CSVEEGPAFF.

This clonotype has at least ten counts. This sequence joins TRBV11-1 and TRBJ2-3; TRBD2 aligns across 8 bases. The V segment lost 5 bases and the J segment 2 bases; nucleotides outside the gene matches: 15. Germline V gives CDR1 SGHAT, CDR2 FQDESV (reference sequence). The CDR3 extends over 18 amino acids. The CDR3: CASSPPLGSGKNTDTQYF. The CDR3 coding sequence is TGTGCCAGCAGCCCACCCCTTGGTAGCGGGAAAAACACAGATACGCAGTATTTT.

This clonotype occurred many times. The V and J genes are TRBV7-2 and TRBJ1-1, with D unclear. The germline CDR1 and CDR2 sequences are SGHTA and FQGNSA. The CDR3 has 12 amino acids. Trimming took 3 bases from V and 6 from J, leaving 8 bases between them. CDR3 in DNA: TGTGCCAGCAGCTTCCTATTCGCTGAAGCTTTCTTT. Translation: CASSFLFAEAFF. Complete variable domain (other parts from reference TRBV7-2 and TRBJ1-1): GAGVSQSPSNKVTEKGKDVELRCDPISGHTALYWYRQSLGQGLEFLIYFQGNSAPDKSGLPSDRFSAERTGGSVSTLTIQRTQQEDSAVYLCASSFLFAEAFFGQGTRLTVV.

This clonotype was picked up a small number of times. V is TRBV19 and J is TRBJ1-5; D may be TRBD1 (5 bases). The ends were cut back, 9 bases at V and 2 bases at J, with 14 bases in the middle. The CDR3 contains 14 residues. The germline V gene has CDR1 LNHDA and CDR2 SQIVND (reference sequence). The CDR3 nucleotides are TGTGCCAGCACTCTAACACAGGGCAATCAGCCCCAGCATTTT. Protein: CASTLTQGNQPQHF.

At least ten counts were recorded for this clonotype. The CDR3 sequence: CASQAYGLEDYEQYF. The DNA for the CDR3 is TGTGCCAGCCAAGCTTATGGACTGGAGGACTACGAGCAGTACTTC. The V gene is TRBV7-6, the J gene TRBJ2-7, with D possibly matching TRBD2 (5 bases). CDR3 length: 15 amino acids. Germline V gene data show CDR1 as SGHVS and CDR2 as FNYEAQ. The ends were cut back, 8 bases at V and 3 bases at J, with 20 bases in the middle.

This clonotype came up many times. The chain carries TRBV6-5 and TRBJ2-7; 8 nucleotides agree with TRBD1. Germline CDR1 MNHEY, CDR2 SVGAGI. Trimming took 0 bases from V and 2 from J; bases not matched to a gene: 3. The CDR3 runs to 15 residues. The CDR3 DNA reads TGTGCCAGCAGTTACTCGGGGACAGGTACCTACGAGCAGTACTTC. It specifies CASSYSGTGTYEQYF.

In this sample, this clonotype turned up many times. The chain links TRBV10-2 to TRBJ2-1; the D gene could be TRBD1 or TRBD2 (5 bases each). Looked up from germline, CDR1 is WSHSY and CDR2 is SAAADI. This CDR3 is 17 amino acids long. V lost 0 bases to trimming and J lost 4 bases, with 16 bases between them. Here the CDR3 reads CASSESRAGPGYNEQFF. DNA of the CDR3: TGCGCCAGCAGTGAGTCGAGGGCAGGGCCGGGATACAATGAGCAGTTCTTC.

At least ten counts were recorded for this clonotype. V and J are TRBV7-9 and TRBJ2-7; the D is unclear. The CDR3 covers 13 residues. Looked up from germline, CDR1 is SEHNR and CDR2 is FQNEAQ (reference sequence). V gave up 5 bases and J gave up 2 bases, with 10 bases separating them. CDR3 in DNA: TGTGCCAGCAGCGAATCAATAGCCTACGAGCAGTACTTC. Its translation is CASSESIAYEQYF. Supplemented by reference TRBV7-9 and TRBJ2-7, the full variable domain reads DTGVSQNPRHKITKRGQNVTFRCDPISEHNRLYWYRQTLGQGPEFLTYFQNEAQLEKSRLLSDRFSAERPKGSFSTLEIQRTEQGDSAMYLCASSESIAYEQYFGPGTRLTVT.

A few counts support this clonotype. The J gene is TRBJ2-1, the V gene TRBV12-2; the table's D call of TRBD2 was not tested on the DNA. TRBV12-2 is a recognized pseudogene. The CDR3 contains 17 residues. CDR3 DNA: TGTGCAAGTCGCTTAACCCTTTTTGAGCGGGGGTACAATGAGCAGTTCTTC. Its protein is CASRLTLFERGYNEQFF.

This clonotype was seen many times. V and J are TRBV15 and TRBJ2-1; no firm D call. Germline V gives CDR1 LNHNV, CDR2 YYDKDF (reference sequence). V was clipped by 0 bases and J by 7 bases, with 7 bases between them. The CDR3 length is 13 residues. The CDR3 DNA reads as TGTGCCACCAGCAGAGATGGGGTTAATGAGCAGTTCTTC. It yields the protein CATSRDGVNEQFF.

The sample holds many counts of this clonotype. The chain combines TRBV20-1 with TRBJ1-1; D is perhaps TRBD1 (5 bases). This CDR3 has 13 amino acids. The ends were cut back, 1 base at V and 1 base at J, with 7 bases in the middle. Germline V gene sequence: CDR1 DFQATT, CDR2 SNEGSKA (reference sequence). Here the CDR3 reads CSARAGRNTEAFF. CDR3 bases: TGCAGTGCTAGAGCGGGGCGGAACACTGAAGCTTTCTTT.

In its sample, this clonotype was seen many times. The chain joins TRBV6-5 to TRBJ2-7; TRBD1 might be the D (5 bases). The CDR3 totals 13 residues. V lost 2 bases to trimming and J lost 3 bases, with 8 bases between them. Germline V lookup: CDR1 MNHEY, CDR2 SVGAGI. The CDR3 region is CASSYRQGYEQYF. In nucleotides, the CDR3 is TGTGCCAGCAGTTACAGGCAGGGCTACGAGCAGTACTTC.

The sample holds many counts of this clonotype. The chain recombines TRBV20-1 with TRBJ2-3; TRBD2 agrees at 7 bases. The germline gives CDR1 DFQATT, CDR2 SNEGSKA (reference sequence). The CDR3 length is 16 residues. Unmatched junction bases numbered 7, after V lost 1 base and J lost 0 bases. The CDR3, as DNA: TGCAGTGCTAGAGTTAGTAGCGGGCCTAGCACAGATACGCAGTATTTT. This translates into CSARVSSGPSTDTQYF.

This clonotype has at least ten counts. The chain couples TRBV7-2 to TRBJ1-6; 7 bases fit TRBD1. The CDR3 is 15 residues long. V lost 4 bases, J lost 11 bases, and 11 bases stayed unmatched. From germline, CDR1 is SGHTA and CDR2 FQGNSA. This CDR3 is CASSSADRVGTPLHF. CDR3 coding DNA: TGTGCCAGCAGCTCCGCCGACAGGGTTGGAACACCCCTCCACTTT.